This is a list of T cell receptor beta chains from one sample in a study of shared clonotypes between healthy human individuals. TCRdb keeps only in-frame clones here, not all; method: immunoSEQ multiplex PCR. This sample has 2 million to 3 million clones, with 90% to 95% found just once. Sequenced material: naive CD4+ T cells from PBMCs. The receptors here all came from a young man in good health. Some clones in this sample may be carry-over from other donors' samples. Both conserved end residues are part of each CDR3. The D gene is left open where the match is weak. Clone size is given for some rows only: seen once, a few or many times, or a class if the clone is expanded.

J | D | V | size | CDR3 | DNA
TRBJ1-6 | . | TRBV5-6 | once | CASSLGSGDSPLHF | TGTGCCAGCAGCTTAGGCTCAGGGGACTCACCCCTCCACTTT
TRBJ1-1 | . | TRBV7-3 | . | CASSRTENTEAFF | TGTGCCAGCAGCCGGACAGAGAACACTGAAGCTTTCTTT
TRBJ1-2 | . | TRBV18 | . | CASSPPFGASNYGYTF | TGTGCCAGCTCACCACCTTTCGGGGCCTCCAACTATGGCTACACCTTC
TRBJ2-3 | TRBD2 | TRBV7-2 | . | CASSPPGLRTDTQYF | TGTGCCAGCAGCCCCCCGGGACTAAGGACAGATACGCAGTATTTT
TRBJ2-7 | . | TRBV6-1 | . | CATSLPGQGRFEQYF | TGTGCCACCTCACTTCCGGGACAAGGGAGGTTTGAGCAGTACTTC
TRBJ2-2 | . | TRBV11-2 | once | CASSFSAGELFF | TGTGCCAGCAGCTTCAGCGCCGGGGAGCTGTTTTTT
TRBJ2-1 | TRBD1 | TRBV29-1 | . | CSALPGQPYNEQFF | TGCAGCGCCCTACCGGGACAGCCTTACAATGAGCAGTTCTTC
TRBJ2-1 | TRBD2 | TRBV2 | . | CASTGVAGYNEQFF | TGTGCCAGCACCGGGGTAGCGGGGTACAATGAGCAGTTCTTC
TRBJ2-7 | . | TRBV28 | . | CASSVRGGSYEQYF | TGTGCCAGCAGTGTTCGAGGAGGGTCCTACGAGCAGTACTTC
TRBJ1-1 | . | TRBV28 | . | CASSLGGGRTEAFF | TGTGCCAGCAGTCTGGGCGGGGGCCGGACTGAAGCTTTCTTT
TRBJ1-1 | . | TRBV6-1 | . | CASSEISATEAFF | TGTGCCAGCAGTGAAATTAGTGCCACTGAAGCTTTCTTT
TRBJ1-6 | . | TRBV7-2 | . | CASSLLGGNSPLHF | TGTGCCAGCAGCTTATTGGGGGGGAATTCACCCCTCCACTTT
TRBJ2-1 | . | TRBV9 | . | CASSVVGASTYNEQFF | TGTGCCAGCAGCGTAGTCGGGGCGTCGACCTACAATGAGCAGTTCTTC
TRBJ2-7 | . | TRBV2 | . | CASRREGGAYEQYF | TGTGCCAGCAGGCGCGAGGGGGGGGCCTACGAGCAGTACTTC
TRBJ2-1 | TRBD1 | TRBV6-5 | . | CASSHPGQSWDEQFF | TGTGCCAGCAGCCATCCGGGACAGAGTTGGGATGAGCAGTTCTTC
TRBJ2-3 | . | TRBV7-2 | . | CASSAISGSGTDTQYF | TGTGCCAGCAGCGCAATTAGTGGGTCCGGCACAGATACGCAGTATTTT
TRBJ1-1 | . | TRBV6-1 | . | CASSERVPNTEAFF | TGTGCCAGCAGTGAAAGGGTTCCGAACACTGAAGCTTTCTTT
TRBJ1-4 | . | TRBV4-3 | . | CASSPSRTTNEKLFF | TGCGCCAGCAGCCCTTCCCGAACAACTAATGAAAAACTGTTTTTT
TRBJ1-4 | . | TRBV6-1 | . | CASRGGPGTNEKLFF | TGTGCCAGCAGAGGGGGGCCGGGAACAAATGAAAAACTGTTTTTT
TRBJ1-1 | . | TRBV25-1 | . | CASAQNTLTEAFF | TGTGCCAGCGCACAGAACACGTTAACTGAAGCTTTCTTT
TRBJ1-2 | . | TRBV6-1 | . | CASSEAANGYYGYTF | TGTGCCAGCAGTGAAGCCGCGAACGGGTACTATGGCTACACCTTC
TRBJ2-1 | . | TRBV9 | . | CASSATGGSHNEQFF | TGTGCCAGCAGCGCCACGGGCGGGTCGCACAATGAGCAGTTCTTC
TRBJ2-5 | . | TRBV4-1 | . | CASSASQTGGRETQYF | TGCGCCAGCAGCGCCAGCCAAACAGGAGGGAGGGAGACCCAGTACTTC
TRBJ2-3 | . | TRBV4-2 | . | CASSRGPRVSSTDTQYF | TGTGCCAGCAGCCGCGGCCCCCGGGTCTCTAGCACAGATACGCAGTATTTT
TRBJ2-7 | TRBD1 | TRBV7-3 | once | CASSFQPGGLDEQYF | TGTGCCAGCAGCTTCCAGCCAGGGGGCCTCGACGAGCAGTACTTC
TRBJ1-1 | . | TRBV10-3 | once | CAILRGDMNTEAFF | TGTGCCATCTTGCGGGGGGACATGAACACTGAAGCTTTCTTT
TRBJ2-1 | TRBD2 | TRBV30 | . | CAWTLLAGNEQFF | TGTGCCTGGACCCTACTAGCGGGCAATGAGCAGTTCTTC
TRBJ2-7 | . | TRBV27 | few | CASRGLGLPEQYF | TGTGCCAGCAGGGGACTGGGCCTCCCCGAGCAGTACTTC
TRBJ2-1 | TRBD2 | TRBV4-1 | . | CASSHGGLAGQYNEQFF | TGCGCCAGCAGCCACGGGGGACTAGCGGGACAGTACAATGAGCAGTTCTTC
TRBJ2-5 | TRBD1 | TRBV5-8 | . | CASSSGQGARETQYF | TGTGCCAGCAGCTCAGGACAGGGGGCAAGAGAGACCCAGTACTTC
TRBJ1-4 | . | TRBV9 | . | CASSGRDRANEKLFF | TGTGCCAGCAGCGGCCGGGACCGGGCTAATGAAAAACTGTTTTTT
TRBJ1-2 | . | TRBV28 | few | CASRFPGRTNYGYTF | TGTGCCAGCAGGTTCCCGGGACGGACTAACTATGGCTACACCTTC
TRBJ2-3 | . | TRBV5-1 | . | CASSLYRRESTDTQYF | TGCGCCAGCAGCTTGTACCGAAGGGAAAGCACAGATACGCAGTATTTT
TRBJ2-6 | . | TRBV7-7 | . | CASSYSASGANVLTF | TGTGCCAGCAGCTATTCGGCCTCTGGGGCCAACGTCCTGACTTTC
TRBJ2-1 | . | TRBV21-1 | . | CASSRTSGRTYNEQFF | TGTGCCAGCAGCAGAACTAGCGGGAGGACCTACAATGAGCAGTTCTTC
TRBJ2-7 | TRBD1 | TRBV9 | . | CASSVAGDRGTYEQYF | TGTGCCAGCAGCGTAGCTGGGGACAGGGGGACCTACGAGCAGTACTTC
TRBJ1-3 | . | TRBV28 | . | CASSLIRGWDTIYF | TGTGCCAGCAGTTTGATACGGGGGTGGGACACCATATATTTT
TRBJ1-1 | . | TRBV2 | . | CASSWPGSTEAFF | TGTGCCAGCAGTTGGCCCGGGAGCACTGAAGCTTTCTTT
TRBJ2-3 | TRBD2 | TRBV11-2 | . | CASSGRWGVAGTIDTQYF | TGTGCCAGCAGCGGCCGATGGGGAGTAGCGGGAACCATAGATACGCAGTATTTT
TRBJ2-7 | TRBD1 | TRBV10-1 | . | CASSEGQVRSYEQYF | TGCGCCAGCAGTGAGGGACAGGTCCGCTCCTACGAGCAGTACTTC
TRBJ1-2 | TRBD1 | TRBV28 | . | CASTSDRDGYTF | TGTGCCAGCACCTCGGACAGGGACGGCTACACCTTC
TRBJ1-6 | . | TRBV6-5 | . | CASNPGRYSPLHF | TGTGCCAGCAATCCCGGGCGCTATTCACCCCTCCACTTT
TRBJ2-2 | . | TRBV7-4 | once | CARAPTGLYGTGELFF | TGTGCCAGGGCCCCGACTGGGCTGTATGGAACCGGGGAGCTGTTTTTT
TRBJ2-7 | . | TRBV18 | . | CASSPLETSSYEQYF | TGTGCCAGCTCACCACTGGAAACATCCTCCTACGAGCAGTACTTC
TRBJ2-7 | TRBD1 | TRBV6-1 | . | CASSEANDRGTFYEQYF | TGTGCCAGCAGTGAAGCGAATGACAGGGGGACTTTCTACGAGCAGTACTTC
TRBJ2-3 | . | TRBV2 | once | CASIKRAGDTQYF | TGTGCCAGCATTAAAAGAGCGGGAGATACGCAGTATTTT
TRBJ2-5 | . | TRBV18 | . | CASSPIYHQETQYF | TGTGCCAGCTCACCAATCTACCACCAAGAGACCCAGTACTTC
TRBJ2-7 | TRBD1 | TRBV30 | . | CAWRQGAPYEQYF | TGTGCCTGGAGACAGGGGGCCCCCTACGAGCAGTACTTC
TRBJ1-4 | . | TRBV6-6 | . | CASKGVEGGANEKLFF | TGTGCCAGCAAAGGGGTCGAAGGAGGGGCTAATGAAAAACTGTTTTTT
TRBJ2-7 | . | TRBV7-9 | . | CASSSGTETYEQYF | TGTGCCAGCAGCTCCGGGACGGAGACCTACGAGCAGTACTTC
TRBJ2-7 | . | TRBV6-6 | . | CASSPQVAYEQYF | TGTGCCAGTTCACCGCAGGTTGCCTACGAGCAGTACTTC
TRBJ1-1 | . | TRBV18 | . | CASSPPGVNTEAFF | TGTGCCAGCTCACCACCGGGAGTGAACACTGAAGCTTTCTTT
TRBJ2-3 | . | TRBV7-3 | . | CASSLRGGDTQYF | TGTGCCAGCAGCTTGAGAGGGGGAGATACGCAGTATTTT
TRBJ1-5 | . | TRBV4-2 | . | CASSLTGNQPQHF | TGTGCCAGCAGCCTTACAGGGAATCAGCCCCAGCATTTT
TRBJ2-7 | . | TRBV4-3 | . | CASSQEPLGGYEQYF | TGCGCCAGCAGCCAAGAACCCCTAGGGGGCTACGAGCAGTACTTC
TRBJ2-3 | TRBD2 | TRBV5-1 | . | CASSRGGLAGGGPDTQYF | TGCGCCAGCAGCCGAGGGGGACTAGCGGGAGGAGGACCAGATACGCAGTATTTT
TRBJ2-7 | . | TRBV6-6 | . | CASGERDTLREQYF | TGTGCCAGTGGCGAAAGGGACACCCTACGAGAGCAGTACTTC
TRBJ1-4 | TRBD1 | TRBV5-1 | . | CASSLGQATLRGSNEKLFF | TGCGCCAGCAGCCTGGGACAGGCCACCCTCCGGGGATCGAATGAAAAACTGTTTTTT
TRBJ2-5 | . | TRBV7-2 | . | CASSPGRGAVDF | TGTGCCAGCAGCCCAGGTCGAGGTGCGGTTGACTTC
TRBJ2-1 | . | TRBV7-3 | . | CASSPGPHNEQFF | TGTGCCAGCAGCCCCGGGCCCCACAATGAGCAGTTCTTC